Given below is one T cell receptor beta chain in context. Germline CDR1 reads LNHDA; CDR2 reads SQIVND (reference sequence). V was trimmed by 0 bases and J by 1 base, leaving 10 bases between them. The CDR3 length is 17 residues. The record originates from a study of blood T cell repertoires in COVID-19. Generated by immunoSEQ multiplex PCR, the TCRdb table keeps only in-frame clones and is missing some. The data hold some 180,000 clones, with about 85% observed a single time. The V gene is TRBV19, the J gene TRBJ1-6; D is unclear. Material: PBMCs or T cells enriched from blood (not recorded which). The sequence was obtained from a man aged 35 to 55 who had recovered from COVID-19. The CDR3 sequence is CASSIDLGGSYNSPLHF. The CDR3 region has the DNA TGTGCCAGTAGTATAGATCTCGGAGGATCCTATAATTCACCCCTCCACTTT. Combining the CDR3 with reference TRBV19 and TRBJ1-6 gives the whole variable domain DGGITQSPKYLFRKEGQNVTLSCEQNLNHDAMYWYRQDPGQGLRLIYYSQIVNDFQKGDIAEGYSVSREKKESFPLTVTSAQKNPTAFYLCASSIDLGGSYNSPLHFGNGTRLTVT.